This T cell receptor (beta chain) was retrieved from a study of cytomegalovirus exposure and HLA in healthy donors. Findings and limits, study-wide: Earlier analysis yielded a pattern in which most TCR beta V segments were productive about 90% or about 30% of the time. Rates of TCR association differed by HLA locus in a later analysis, with DRB1 highest and HLA-C lowest.

In the case of this clone: What it recognizes is unknown.

The V segment lost 3 bases and the J segment 1 base; nucleotides outside the gene matches: 7. The CDR3 loop spans 16 amino acids. CDR1 is SGHAT, CDR2 FQNNGV, per germline. The PCR employed 60 Vbeta primers together with 13 Jbeta primers. Produced via immunoSEQ multiplex PCR; TCRdb's table is partial and in-frame only. The sample records over 200,000 clones, 77% being singletons. The clonotype originates from a woman aged 55-69 years in good health and CMV-seropositive. The sample was PBMCs. This chain connects TRBV11-2 to TRBJ2-3; 7 nucleotides match TRBD2. This chain's CDR3 is CASSLASGVGTDTQYF. CDR3 bases: TGTGCCAGCAGCTTGGCAAGCGGGGTTGGCACAGATACGCAGTATTTT.